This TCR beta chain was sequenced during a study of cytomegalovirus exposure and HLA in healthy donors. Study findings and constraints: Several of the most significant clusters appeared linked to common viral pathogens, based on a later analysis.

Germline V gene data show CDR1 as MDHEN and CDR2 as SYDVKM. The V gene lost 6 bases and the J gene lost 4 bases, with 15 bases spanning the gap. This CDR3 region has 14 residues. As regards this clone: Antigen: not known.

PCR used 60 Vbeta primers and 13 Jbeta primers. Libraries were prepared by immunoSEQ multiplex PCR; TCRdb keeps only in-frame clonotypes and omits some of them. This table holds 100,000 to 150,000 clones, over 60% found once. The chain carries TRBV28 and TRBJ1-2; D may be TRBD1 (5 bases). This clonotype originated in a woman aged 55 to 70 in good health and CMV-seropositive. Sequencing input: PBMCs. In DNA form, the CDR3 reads TGTGCCAGCAGGCAGGGTCAGTCTCGCTATGGCTACACCTTC. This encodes CASRQGQSRYGYTF.